Listed below are T cell receptor beta chains from one sample, sequenced in a study of CD8+ T cells in alopecia areata. Using immunoSEQ multiplex PCR, the repertoire was profiled, and TCRdb retains in-frame clones only, with some absent. Of 35,000 to 50,000 clones detected, about three fifths appear once; the ten largest clones hold 20% to 25%. Sample: CD8+ T cells sorted from blood, taken at week 4, from a patient treated with tofacitinib. The receptors derive from a human donor with alopecia areata. CDR3s include the opening cysteine and the closing phenylalanine or tryptophan. D genes are given only for firm matches. Size is omitted from some rows. Given values are once, few, many or a class for expanded clones.

clone_size	j_call	v_call	d_call	cdr3_nt	cdr3_aa
few	TRBJ2-5	TRBV2	TRBD1	TGTGCCAGCAGTGCCGGGACAGTGCAAGAGACCCAGTACTTC	CASSAGTVQETQYF
few	TRBJ2-7	TRBV2	NA	TGTGCCAGCAGTGGGGACAACAAGCAGGTCTCCGAGCAGTACTTC	CASSGDNKQVSEQYF
NA	TRBJ1-1	TRBV19	NA	TGTGCCAGTAGTTCGCGGGGCCCGATCACTGAAGCTTTCTTT	CASSSRGPITEAFF
few	TRBJ2-1	TRBV19	TRBD1	TGTGCCAGTAGTATAGTTGGAAGGGGGCAGCTGAATGAGCAGTTCTTC	CASSIVGRGQLNEQFF
NA	TRBJ2-7	TRBV29-1	NA	TGCAGCGCCACTAGCCCAGGCTCCTACGAGCAGTACTTC	CSATSPGSYEQYF
once	TRBJ2-6	TRBV7-2	NA	TGTGCCAGCAGCTTAAATGGTCGAGGGGCCAACGTCCTGACTTTC	CASSLNGRGANVLTF
NA	TRBJ2-7	TRBV9	NA	TGTGCCAGCAGCGCAACCAGGTTCCCCTACGAGCAGTACTTC	CASSATRFPYEQYF
few	TRBJ1-1	TRBV7-2	NA	TGTGCCAGCAGCTTCGGGCAGATGAACACTGAAGCTTTCTTT	CASSFGQMNTEAFF
NA	TRBJ2-2	TRBV15	NA	TGTGCCACCAGCAGAGACTCCGGGGAGCTGTTTTTT	CATSRDSGELFF
NA	TRBJ1-4	TRBV27	NA	TGTGCCAGCAGTCCCTCCGTTAGGGCCGCTGCTAATGAAAAACTGTTTTTT	CASSPSVRAAANEKLFF
NA	TRBJ2-7	TRBV27	NA	TGTGCCAGCTCCCATTCGACCAAGGAAAACCTAAGCTCCTACGAGCAGTACTTC	CASSHSTKENLSSYEQYF
once	TRBJ2-3	TRBV7-9	TRBD2	TGTGCCAGCAGCCTAGCAACTAGCGGGGGGGCGGATACGCAGTATTTT	CASSLATSGGADTQYF
NA	TRBJ2-7	TRBV7-2	TRBD1	TGTGCCAGCGGATCGTTTGGGGGACAGCTATACGAGCAGTACTTC	CASGSFGGQLYEQYF
few	TRBJ2-7	TRBV29-1	NA	TGCAGCGTTGAAGAGGGACAAGGATACGAGCAGTACTTC	CSVEEGQGYEQYF
NA	TRBJ1-2	TRBV25-1	TRBD1	TGTGCCAGCAGTAACCAGGGGGCCGGGTATGGCTACACCTTC	CASSNQGAGYGYTF
NA	TRBJ2-1	TRBV9	NA	TGTGCCAGCAGCGTAGAGGGGGGGCTCGGTGAGCAGTTCTTC	CASSVEGGLGEQFF
NA	TRBJ2-7	TRBV13	NA	TGTGCCAGCAGCTTAGGCTCTAGCTCGAACGAGCAGTACTTC	CASSLGSSSNEQYF
NA	TRBJ1-1	TRBV29-1	NA	TGCAGCGTTGCAGGCGGAGGCACTGAAGCTTTCTTT	CSVAGGGTEAFF
NA	TRBJ1-5	TRBV30	NA	TGTGCCTGGGACGGCTTATGGGGGTGGAGACAGCCCCAGCATTTT	CAWDGLWGWRQPQHF
once	TRBJ1-1	TRBV29-1	NA	TGCAGCGTTCGAGGGAACACTGAAGCTTTCTTT	CSVRGNTEAFF
NA	TRBJ2-7	TRBV30	NA	TGTGCCTGGAGGCTATATGACAGCGGGGAGCAGTACTTC	CAWRLYDSGEQYF
NA	TRBJ1-1	TRBV10-3	NA	TGTGCCATCAGTGGATCAAGCACTGAAGCTTTCTTT	CAISGSSTEAFF
once	TRBJ1-4	TRBV5-6	NA	TGTGCCAGCAGCTTGATGAACGGGGCTAATGAAAAACTGTTTTTT	CASSLMNGANEKLFF
NA	TRBJ1-5	TRBV14	NA	TGTGCCAGCAGCCAACTCAATCAGCCCCAGCATTTT	CASSQLNQPQHF
once	TRBJ1-1	TRBV30	NA	TGTGCCTGGAGCCCTACAGGGAACACTGAAGCTTTCTTT	CAWSPTGNTEAFF
NA	TRBJ2-3	TRBV29-1	TRBD1	TGCAGCGTTGAAGATACCAAAGGACAGGGGCACGCAGATACGCAGTATTTT	CSVEDTKGQGHADTQYF
few	TRBJ2-1	TRBV13	NA	TGTGCCAGCACCCAGAGGTCCTACAATGAGCAGTTCTTC	CASTQRSYNEQFF
few	TRBJ2-2	TRBV29-1	NA	TGCAGCGTTGAAGACCCCGGCCGAAACACCGGGGAGCTGTTTTTT	CSVEDPGRNTGELFF
NA	TRBJ2-7	TRBV15	NA	TGTGCCACCAGCAGAGATTTGTCGGACGAGCAGTACTTC	CATSRDLSDEQYF
NA	TRBJ2-7	TRBV27	NA	TGTGCCAGCAGTTGGGACACCGGCTACGAGCAGTACTTC	CASSWDTGYEQYF
NA	TRBJ2-1	TRBV29-1	NA	TGCAGCGTTAGAAAGTCCAATGAGCAGTTCTTC	CSVRKSNEQFF
NA	TRBJ1-5	TRBV30	NA	TGTGCCTGGAGTGTACAGGGCAATCAGCCCCAGCATTTT	CAWSVQGNQPQHF
NA	TRBJ1-2	TRBV29-1	TRBD1	TGCAGCGTGGGGACAGACTATGGCTACACCTTC	CSVGTDYGYTF
NA	TRBJ2-5	TRBV7-8	NA	TGTGCCAGCAGCCCGAGCGGGTGGGGACAAGAGACCCAGTACTTC	CASSPSGWGQETQYF
few	TRBJ2-1	TRBV13	NA	TGTGCCAGCAGCTTAAAGGCTAATGAGCAGTTCTTC	CASSLKANEQFF
NA	TRBJ1-2	TRBV30	TRBD1	TGTGCCTGGAGTTCGACAGGGGATGGCTACACCTTC	CAWSSTGDGYTF
NA	TRBJ2-1	TRBV4-3	NA	TGCGCCAGCAGCCAAGATCTTACCGTGGGAGAGCAGTTCTTC	CASSQDLTVGEQFF
NA	TRBJ2-7	TRBV2	NA	TGTGCCAGCAGTGATCCCATCAGGGACTACGAGCAGTACTTC	CASSDPIRDYEQYF
NA	TRBJ1-2	TRBV29-1	NA	TGCAGCGTTTTACCGGGAGGGAGCTATGGCTACACCTTC	CSVLPGGSYGYTF
NA	TRBJ2-1	TRBV29-1	TRBD2	TGCAGCGTTGAAGGCCCTAGCGGGGCGGACAATGAGCAGTTCTTC	CSVEGPSGADNEQFF
NA	TRBJ2-1	TRBV30	TRBD1	TGTGCCTGGACTGACAGGGCCAATGAGCAGTTCTTC	CAWTDRANEQFF
NA	TRBJ1-1	TRBV4-1	TRBD1	TGCGCCAGCAGCCGCCTTACGAACAGGGGCCCCACTGAAGCTTTCTTT	CASSRLTNRGPTEAFF
NA	TRBJ2-5	TRBV27	TRBD1	TGTGCCAGCAGTTTGACTACAGGGGTTCAAGAGACCCAGTACTTC	CASSLTTGVQETQYF
NA	TRBJ1-1	TRBV9	TRBD1	TGTGCCAGCAGCGTCCGGACAGGGGAGAACACTGAAGCTTTCTTT	CASSVRTGENTEAFF
NA	TRBJ2-3	TRBV30	NA	TGTGCCTGGAGTATCAGCGGACCGGGCGATACGCAGTATTTT	CAWSISGPGDTQYF
once	TRBJ1-2	TRBV7-9	NA	TGTGCCAGCAGACAAACCACGGGAGACTACACCTTC	CASRQTTGDYTF
NA	TRBJ1-2	TRBV29-1	TRBD1	TGCAGCGTACCGGGACAGAGTAACGGCTACACCTTC	CSVPGQSNGYTF